This TCR beta chain comes out of a study of OX40 agonist ivuxolimab in advanced cancers. Study overall: Patients received ivuxolimab, an intravenous treatment, every 2 weeks at 0.01 to 10 mg/kg. Enrollees could have had prior anti-PD-1, anti-PD-L1 or anti-CTLA-4 therapy, which 40% had received. Study-wide results and limits: CD8+ T cells were the subset that, on average, had more expanded clones than CD4+.

Blood got drawn at baseline, again on cycle 4 day 1, and then on cycle 7 day 1. This CDR3 spans 15 amino acids. Trimming cost V 1 base and J 4 bases, with 10 bases left between them. Germline V gene lookup returns CDR1 SGHVS and CDR2 FNYEAQ. Of note for this clone: Its antigen is undetermined.

The data were produced by immunoSEQ multiplex PCR, yet TCRdb's version contains in-frame clones alone and is incomplete. The sample includes 65,000 to 80,000 clones, around 92% of them seen just once. V gene TRBV7-6 combines with J gene TRBJ1-4; a possible D gene is TRBD1 (6 bases). The specimen was CD4+ or CD8+ T cells sorted from blood, collected in a trial of the OX40 agonist ivuxolimab. The sequence was collected from an adult with an advanced solid tumor such as melanoma, head and neck, liver or kidney cancer. The CDR3 is CASSLGGGLNEKLFF. The CDR3 region has the DNA TGTGCCAGCAGCTTAGGTGGGGGCCTTAATGAAAAACTGTTTTTT. Combining the CDR3 with reference TRBV7-6 and TRBJ1-4 gives the whole variable domain GAGVSQSPRYKVTKRGQDVALRCDPISGHVSLYWYRQALGQGPEFLTYFNYEAQQDKSGLPNDRFSAERPEGSISTLTIQRTEQRDSAMYRCASSLGGGLNEKLFFGSGTQLSVL.